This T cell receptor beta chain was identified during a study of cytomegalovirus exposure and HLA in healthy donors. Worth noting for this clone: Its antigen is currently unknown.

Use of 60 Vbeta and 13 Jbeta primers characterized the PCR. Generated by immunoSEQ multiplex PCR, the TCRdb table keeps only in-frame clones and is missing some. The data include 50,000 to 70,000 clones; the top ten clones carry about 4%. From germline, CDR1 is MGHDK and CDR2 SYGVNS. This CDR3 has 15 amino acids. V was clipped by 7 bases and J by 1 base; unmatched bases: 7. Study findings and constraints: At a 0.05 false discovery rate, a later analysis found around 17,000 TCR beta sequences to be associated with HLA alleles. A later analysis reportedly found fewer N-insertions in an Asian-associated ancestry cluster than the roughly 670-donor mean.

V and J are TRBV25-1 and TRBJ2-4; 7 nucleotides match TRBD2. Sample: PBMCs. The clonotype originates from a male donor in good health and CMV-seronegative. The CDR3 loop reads CASTPGGKAKNIQYF. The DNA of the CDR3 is TGTGCCAGCACCCCGGGGGGAAAGGCCAAAAACATTCAGTACTTC.